Reported below is one TCR beta chain. The antigen is undetermined. Per germline, CDR1 SGDLS and CDR2 YYNGEE. The CDR3 totals 14 residues. Unmatched junction bases numbered 1, after V lost 2 bases and J lost 3 bases. Use of 60 Vbeta and 13 Jbeta primers characterized the PCR. Method: immunoSEQ multiplex PCR; TCRdb's copy keeps in-frame clones and lacks some. The repertoire holds about 180,000 clones, with 77% as singletons. The data were obtained in a study of cytomegalovirus exposure and HLA in healthy donors. Whole-study results and caveats: Solely CMV serostatus was available to characterize immune exposure.

Nominally healthy donors were sampled, though unrecorded immune exposures were likely. The rearrangement uses TRBV9 and TRBJ2-7, with 11 nucleotides matching TRBD2. The receptor was isolated from an older woman in good health and CMV-seropositive. Material for sequencing was PBMCs. The CDR3 DNA reads TGTGCCAGCAGCGTCACTAGCGGGGGCTACGAGCAGTACTTC. Protein product: CASSVTSGGYEQYF.